This TCR beta chain was profiled in a study of CD8 T cells in Susac syndrome. The length of the CDR3 is 15 residues. The V and J ends lost 4 bases and 9 bases, in that order; junction bases with no gene match: 11. Germline lookup yields CDR1 SEHNR and CDR2 FQNEAQ (reference sequence). Reverse transcription of about 0.45 to 1 ug RNA was carried out with random hexamers. In TCRdb, the immunoSEQ multiplex PCR reads were re-called with MiXCR into one record per CDR3 protein. The data contain about 210,000 distinct CDR3 sequences, approximately 94% of them singletons. Material: CD4+ T cells from PBMCs. The chain is built from TRBV7-9 and TRBJ2-1; 8 bases map to TRBD2. This TCR came from a human donor with Susac syndrome. The CDR3 sequence: CASSSSGSGVTEQFF. The DNA for the CDR3 is TGTGCCAGCAGCTCCTCAGGTAGCGGGGTGACTGAGCAGTTCTTC.